A single sample is the source of the 21 T cell receptor beta chains below, sequenced in a study of CD8 T cells in ankylosing spondylitis. Whole-study findings and limits: Blood of patients with ankylosing spondylitis appeared to be characterized by a TCR beta motif of several highly homologous variants.

Their antigens are not known. One entry per CDR3 protein results from TCRdb running MiXCR on the 5' RACE reads. The sample carries 750,000 to 850,000 distinct CDR3 sequences, around 11% recorded once. What was sequenced was blood, either unsorted or a sorted T cell fraction (not recorded which). Receptor source: a male donor with ankylosing spondylitis.

The rearrangement links TRBV6-2 or TRBV6-3 to TRBJ2-1; TRBD2 matches at 12 bases. Germline V gene data show CDR1 as MNHEY and CDR2 as SVGEGT. The CDR3 has 15 amino acids. Trimming cost V 3 bases and J 6 bases; bases outside gene matches: 3. Here the CDR3 DNA reads TGTGCCAGCAGTTATCGACTAGCGGGAGCCAATGAGCAGTTCTTC. It specifies CASSYRLAGANEQFF.

This clonotype was counted between two and nine times. The CDR3 coding sequence is TGTGCCAGCAGCCCCGATGCGGATTATGGCTACACCTTC. Its protein product is CASSPDADYGYTF. This rearrangement joins TRBV7-2 to TRBJ1-2; no clear D. Trimming cost V 5 bases and J 5 bases, with 12 bases left between them. The CDR3 extends over 13 amino acids. CDR1 is SGHTA and CDR2 is FQGNSA in the germline V gene. Supplemented by reference TRBV7-2 and TRBJ1-2, the full variable domain reads GAGVSQSPSNKVTEKGKDVELRCDPISGHTALYWYRQSLGQGLEFLIYFQGNSAPDKSGLPSDRFSAERTGGSVSTLTIQRTQQEDSAVYLCASSPDADYGYTFGSGTRLTVV.

This clonotype was detected many times. This chain links TRBV10-1 with TRBJ2-7, with D perhaps TRBD2 (7 bases). V dropped 7 bases and J dropped 2 bases, with 15 bases sitting between them. The length of the CDR3 is 14 residues. In germline, CDR1 is WNHNN, CDR2 SYGVQD (reference sequence). CDR3 bases: TGCGCCAGCAAAACTAGGGGGGGAACCTACGAGCAGTACTTC. Translated, it gives CASKTRGGTYEQYF.

The chain is built from TRBV12-3 or TRBV12-4 and TRBJ1-1, with D possibly TRBD1 on 5 matching bases. Trimming stripped 1 base from V and 7 bases from J, with 13 bases between. This CDR3 is 14 amino acids long. This CDR3 reads CASSLEAGLVEAFF. The CDR3 DNA reads as TGTGCCAGCAGTTTAGAGGCAGGGTTGGTTGAAGCTTTCTTT.

This clonotype was picked up a small number of times. The chain has TRBV7-2 and TRBJ2-1; 9 positions agree with TRBD1. J lost 4 bases, V lost 3 bases, and 4 bases had no gene match. This CDR3 spans 15 amino acids. Germline V gene data show CDR1 as SGHTA and CDR2 as FQGNSA. As DNA, the CDR3 is TGTGCCAGCAGCTTCGACAGGGGGATTTACAATGAGCAGTTCTTC. This codes for CASSFDRGIYNEQFF.

V is TRBV4-3 and J is TRBJ1-5; the match to TRBD1 covers 7 bases. The germline CDR1 and CDR2 sequences are LGHNA and YSLEER. J was trimmed by 10 bases and V by 4 bases; bases with no gene match: 7. This CDR3 has 13 residues. The CDR3 here is CASSPTRTGPQHF. The DNA for the CDR3 is TGCGCCAGCAGCCCGACCCGGACAGGCCCCCAGCATTTT.

V is TRBV5-1 and J is TRBJ2-7, with 8 nucleotides matching TRBD1. The V segment lost 4 bases and the J segment 4 bases; nucleotides outside the gene matches: 13. The CDR3 totals 16 residues. Germline values: CDR1 SGHRS, CDR2 YFSETQ. CDR3 nucleotide sequence: TGCGCCAGCAGCCCCGTGGGAGGACAGGGAGATTACGAGCAGTACTTC. Protein product: CASSPVGGQGDYEQYF.

There are a few counts of this clonotype. This chain joins TRBV5-5 and TRBJ1-5, with D possibly TRBD1 on 5 matching bases. The CDR3 length is 16 residues. The germline CDR1 and CDR2 sequences are SGHKS and YYEKEE (reference sequence). V was shortened by 4 bases and J by 2 bases, with 16 bases between the two germline ends. As DNA, the CDR3 is TGTGCCAGCAGCGCCTCCTGGGGGATACGCAATCAGCCCCAGCATTTT. This encodes CASSASWGIRNQPQHF. Variable domain in full (rest from reference TRBV5-5 and TRBJ1-5): DAGVTQSPTHLIKTRGQQVTLRCSPISGHKSVSWYQQVLGQGPQFIFQYYEKEERGRGNFPDRFSARQFPNYSSELNVNALLLGDSALYLCASSASWGIRNQPQHFGDGTRLSIL.

V is TRBV9 and J is TRBJ2-3; 7 bases match TRBD1. CDR1 is SGDLS and CDR2 is YYNGEE in the germline V gene. CDR3 length: 14 amino acids. The ends lost 7 bases at V and 2 bases at J; junction bases unmatched: 7. This chain's CDR3 is CASHRGGPTDTQYF. The CDR3, as DNA: TGTGCCAGCCATCGAGGGGGCCCCACAGATACGCAGTATTTT.

The chain is built from TRBV29-1 and TRBJ1-4; no clear D. The CDR3 totals 12 residues. V lost 5 bases and J 5 bases, leaving 9 bases between the germline ends. The germline V gene encodes CDR1 SQVTM and CDR2 ANQGSEA. The CDR3 DNA follows: TGCAGCGTTCGGAACGCCAATGAAAAACTGTTTTTT. Protein sequence: CSVRNANEKLFF.

The table lists this clonotype with a few counts. This chain uses TRBV20-1 with TRBJ1-4; weak D call: TRBD1 (5 bases). The germline V and J ends were trimmed by 6 bases and 12 bases, with 26 bases remaining between them. Germline V gene sequence: CDR1 DFQATT, CDR2 SNEGSKA (reference sequence). The CDR3 has 15 residues. The CDR3 sequence: CSATKGSTGREELFF. The CDR3 bases are TGCAGTGCAACAAAGGGGTCGACGGGACGTGAGGAACTGTTTTTT.

This clonotype was recorded a few times. The rearrangement links TRBV7-2 to TRBJ1-1, with TRBD1 as a possible D gene (5 bases). The CDR3 loop spans 14 amino acids. Trimming took 2 bases from V and 4 from J, leaving 11 bases between them. Germline CDR1 SGHTA, CDR2 FQGNSA. Here the CDR3 DNA reads TGTGCCAGCAGCTTATACAGGACGCGCACTGAAGCTTTCTTT. This encodes CASSLYRTRTEAFF.

This clonotype appeared a few times. The chain employs TRBV11-3 and TRBJ2-3; tentatively, D is TRBD2 (5 bases). V was cut by 1 base and J by 6 bases, with 20 bases left in between. Germline values: CDR1 SGHNT, CDR2 YENEEA. The CDR3 sequence is 17 residues long. CDR3 DNA: TGTGCCAGCAGCTTAGGTCAACTTATTGGAACGGGGGATACGCAGTATTTT. Residues: CASSLGQLIGTGDTQYF.

This clonotype was counted only a few times. V gene TRBV20-1 combines with J gene TRBJ1-1; D gene unclear. Between the trimmed V and J ends, which lost 4 bases and 0 bases, there was a span of 6 bases. The CDR3 covers 12 residues. The germline V gene has CDR1 DFQATT and CDR2 SNEGSKA (reference sequence). This CDR3 reads CSAKGMNTEAFF. In DNA form, the CDR3 reads TGCAGTGCTAAGGGAATGAACACTGAAGCTTTCTTT.

This clonotype was recorded at least ten times. V and J are TRBV4-1 and TRBJ1-5; 7 positions match TRBD1. The V segment lost 4 bases and the J segment 4 bases; nucleotides outside the gene matches: 7. The CDR3 extends over 15 amino acids. Germline CDR1 is MGHRA and CDR2 is YSYEKL. DNA of the CDR3: TGCGCCAGCAGCCTGACAGGGCTATCGAATCAGCCCCAGCATTTT. Protein product: CASSLTGLSNQPQHF.

The chain uses TRBV20-1 and TRBJ1-1, with TRBD1 as a possible D gene (5 bases). Trimming took off 1 base at V and 4 bases at J, with 7 bases between the two ends. CDR1 and CDR2 (germline): DFQATT, SNEGSKA (reference sequence). The CDR3 runs to 12 residues. CDR3 bases: TGCAGTGCTAGAGGACAGTTCACTGAAGCTTTCTTT. Its protein is CSARGQFTEAFF.

The rearrangement links TRBV24-1 to TRBJ2-3; TRBD1 aligns across 9 bases. The ends lost 1 base at V and 6 bases at J; junction bases unmatched: 4. Germline CDR1 KGHDR, CDR2 SFDVKD. The CDR3 runs to 15 residues. The CDR3 DNA follows: TGTGCCACCAGTGATTTTGGACAGGGGAAGGATACGCAGTATTTT. Translation gives CATSDFGQGKDTQYF.

This clonotype came up many times. This chain joins TRBV10-3 and TRBJ2-7; 9 nucleotides agree with TRBD1. This CDR3 is built from 13 residues. Looked up from germline, CDR1 is ENHRY and CDR2 is SYGVKD. The V gene end was trimmed by 3 bases and the J gene end by 5 bases; junction bases not matched to a gene: 2. The CDR3 bases are TGTGCCATCAGTGATGACAGGGGGAACGAGCAGTACTTC. This codes for CAISDDRGNEQYF.

This clonotype has only a few counts. The chain carries TRBV7-2 and TRBJ2-7; tentatively, D is TRBD2 (5 bases). This CDR3 has 16 residues. Germline CDR1 SGHTA, CDR2 FQGNSA. V was shortened by 0 bases and J by 6 bases, with 18 bases between the two germline ends. For the CDR3, the DNA is TGTGCCAGCAGCTTAGCGAGGGTGTCGGAAGGATTCGAGCAGTACTTC. The encoded protein is CASSLARVSEGFEQYF.

This clonotype came up once. The chain couples TRBV11-2 to TRBJ2-2; TRBD1 matches 10 bases. The CDR3 has 17 residues. V was clipped by 5 bases and J by 4 bases; unmatched bases: 10. From germline, CDR1 is SGHAT and CDR2 FQNNGV. The CDR3 coding sequence is TGTGCCAGCAGCCACCCGACAGGGGGCCGGGGCACCGGGGAGCTGTTTTTT. Amino acids: CASSHPTGGRGTGELFF.

The rearrangement links TRBV6-2 or TRBV6-3 to TRBJ2-7; D might be TRBD1 (6 bases). V lost 5 bases and J 3 bases, leaving 11 bases between the germline ends. Germline V CDR1 and CDR2: MNHEY, SVGEGT. The CDR3 has 13 residues. This chain's CDR3 is CASSRTAFYEQYF. The CDR3 nucleotides are TGTGCCAGCAGTCGGACAGCCTTCTACGAGCAGTACTTC.